The subject of this entry is one TCR beta chain. The antigen is not known. Primers used in a second PCR of roughly 7 to 12 cycles were a sample-barcoded 5' primer and a J-beta primer mix. One entry per CDR3 protein, called by TCRdb with MiXCR from the 5' RACE reads. The sample shows some 1.5 million distinct CDR3 sequences, roughly 43% of them seen only once. The entry originates in a study of blood T cells in healthy people across ages. Study as a whole: Template switching captured about one barcoded beta molecule per two T cells. Study-level results: Naive and antigen-experienced cells could not be conclusively compared, given unsorted PBMCs. A strong correlation between TCR beta diversity and naive T cell percentage was seen. Higher diversity, along with more naive CD4+ cells, distinguished long-lived donors from aged donors.

Sequenced input: blood. The source is a woman between 18 and 30 years old in good health.

The CDR3 DNA sequence: TGTGCCAGCACTAAGGGGGCTGGGGAAAAACTGTTTTTT. This codes for CASTKGAGEKLFF. The V gene is TRBV18, the J gene TRBJ1-4, with 7 bases lining up with TRBD1. The germline V gene encodes CDR1 KGHSH and CDR2 LQKENI. Unmatched junction bases numbered 8, after V lost 8 bases and J lost 8 bases. CDR3 length: 13 residues.